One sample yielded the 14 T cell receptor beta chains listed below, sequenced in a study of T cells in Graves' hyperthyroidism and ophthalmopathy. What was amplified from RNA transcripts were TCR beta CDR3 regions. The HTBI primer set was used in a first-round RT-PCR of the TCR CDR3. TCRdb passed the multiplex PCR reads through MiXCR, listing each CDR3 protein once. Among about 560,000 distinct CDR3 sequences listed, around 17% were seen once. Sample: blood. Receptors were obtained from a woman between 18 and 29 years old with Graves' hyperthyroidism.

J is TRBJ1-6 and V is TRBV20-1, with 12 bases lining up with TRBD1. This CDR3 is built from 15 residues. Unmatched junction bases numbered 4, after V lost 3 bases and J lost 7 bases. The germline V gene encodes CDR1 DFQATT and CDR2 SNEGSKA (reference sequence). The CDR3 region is CSARGGTGGNSPLHF. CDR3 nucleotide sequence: TGCAGTGCTAGGGGGGGGACAGGGGGCAATTCACCCCTCCACTTT.

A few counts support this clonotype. This CDR3 reads CSVEGQGNILAEAFF. The DNA for the CDR3 is TGCAGCGTTGAAGGGCAGGGTAATATACTGGCTGAAGCTTTCTTT. J is TRBJ1-1 and V is TRBV29-1, with D maybe TRBD1 (5 bases). The CDR3 length is 15 residues. Germline V gene sequence: CDR1 SQVTM, CDR2 ANQGSEA. Trimming stripped 1 base from V and 6 bases from J, with 18 bases between.

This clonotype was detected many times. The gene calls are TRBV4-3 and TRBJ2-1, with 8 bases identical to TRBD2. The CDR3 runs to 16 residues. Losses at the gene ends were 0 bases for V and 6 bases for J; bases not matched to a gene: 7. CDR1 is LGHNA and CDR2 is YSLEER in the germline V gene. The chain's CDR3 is CASSQETGGVGNEQFF. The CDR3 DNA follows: TGCGCCAGCAGCCAAGAAACGGGGGGGGTAGGCAATGAGCAGTTCTTC.

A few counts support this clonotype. The CDR3 here is CSVEAFGGGLDTEAFF. As DNA, the CDR3 is TGCAGCGTTGAGGCCTTCGGGGGGGGCCTGGACACTGAAGCTTTCTTT. This rearrangement joins TRBV29-1 to TRBJ1-1; D perhaps matches TRBD1 (6 bases). The germline gives CDR1 SQVTM, CDR2 ANQGSEA. This CDR3 has 16 amino acids. The V gene lost 3 bases and the J gene lost 3 bases, with 20 bases spanning the gap.

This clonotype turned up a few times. The CDR3 reads CASSQVRSGGFNEKLFF. DNA for the CDR3: TGTGCCAGCAGCCAAGTGAGGTCGGGCGGATTTAATGAAAAACTGTTTTTT. The chain combines TRBV14 with TRBJ1-4; D is uncertain. Germline assignment: CDR1 SGHDN and CDR2 FVKESK. The CDR3 is 17 amino acids. Trimming shortened V by 1 base and J by 4 bases, and 16 bases separated the two germline ends.

The CDR3 nucleotides read TGTGCCAGCAGTGCCGGACAGGGTTCTCAGCCCCAGCATTTT. It encodes CASSAGQGSQPQHF. The chain employs TRBV5-6 and TRBJ1-5; 8 nucleotides agree with TRBD1. CDR1 and CDR2 from the germline V gene are SGHDT and YYEEEE. The CDR3 has 14 residues. Unmatched junction bases numbered 7, after V lost 5 bases and J lost 6 bases.

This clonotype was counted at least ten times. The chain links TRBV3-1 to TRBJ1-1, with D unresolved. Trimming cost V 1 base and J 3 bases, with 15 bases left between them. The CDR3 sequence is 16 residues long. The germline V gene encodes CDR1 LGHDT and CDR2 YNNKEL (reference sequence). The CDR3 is CASSQGFSRSYTEAFF. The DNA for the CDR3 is TGTGCCAGCAGCCAAGGATTTAGTCGCAGCTACACTGAAGCTTTCTTT.

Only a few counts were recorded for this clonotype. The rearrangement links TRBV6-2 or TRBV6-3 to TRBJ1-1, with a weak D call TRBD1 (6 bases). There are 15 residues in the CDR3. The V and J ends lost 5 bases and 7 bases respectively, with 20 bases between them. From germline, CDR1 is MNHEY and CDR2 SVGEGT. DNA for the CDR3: TGTGCCAGCAGTCCCGTACCCCAGGGGCAAAATGAAGCTTTCTTT. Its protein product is CASSPVPQGQNEAFF.

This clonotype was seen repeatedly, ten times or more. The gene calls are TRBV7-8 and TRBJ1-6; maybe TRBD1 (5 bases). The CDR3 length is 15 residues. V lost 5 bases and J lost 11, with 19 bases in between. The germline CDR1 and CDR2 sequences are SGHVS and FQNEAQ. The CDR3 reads CASSTSRFGTPPLHF. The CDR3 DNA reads TGTGCCAGCAGCACATCGCGATTTGGGACCCCACCCCTCCACTTT.

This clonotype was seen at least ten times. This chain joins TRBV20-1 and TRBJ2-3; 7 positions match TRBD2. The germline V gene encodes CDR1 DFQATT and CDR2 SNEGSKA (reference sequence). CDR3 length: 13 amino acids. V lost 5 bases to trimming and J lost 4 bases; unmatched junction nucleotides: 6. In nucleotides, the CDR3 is TGCAGTGCTGATCCACTAGCGTCAGATACGCAGTATTTT. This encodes CSADPLASDTQYF.

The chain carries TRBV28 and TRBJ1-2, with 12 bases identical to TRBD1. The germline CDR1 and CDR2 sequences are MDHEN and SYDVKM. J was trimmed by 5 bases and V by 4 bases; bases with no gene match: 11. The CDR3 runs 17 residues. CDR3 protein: CASSSPGTGGPGYGYTF. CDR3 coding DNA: TGTGCCAGCAGTTCCCCCGGGACAGGGGGCCCGGGGTATGGCTACACCTTC.

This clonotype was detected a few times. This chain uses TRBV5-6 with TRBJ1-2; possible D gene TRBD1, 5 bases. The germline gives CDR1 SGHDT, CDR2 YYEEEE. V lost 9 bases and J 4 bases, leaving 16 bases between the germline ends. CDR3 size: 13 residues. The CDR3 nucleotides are TGTGCCACCTCAGCAGGGCTAGGCTATGGCTACACCTTC. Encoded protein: CATSAGLGYGYTF.

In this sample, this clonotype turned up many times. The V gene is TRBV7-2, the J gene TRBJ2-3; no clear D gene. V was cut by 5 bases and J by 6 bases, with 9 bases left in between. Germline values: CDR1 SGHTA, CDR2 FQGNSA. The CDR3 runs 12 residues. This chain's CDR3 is CASSPRKDTQYF. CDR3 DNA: TGTGCCAGCAGCCCAAGAAAGGATACGCAGTATTTT.

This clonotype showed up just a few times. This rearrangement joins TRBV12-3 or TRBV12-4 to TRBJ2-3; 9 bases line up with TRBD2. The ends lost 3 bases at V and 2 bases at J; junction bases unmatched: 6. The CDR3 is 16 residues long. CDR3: CASSFRLADITDTQYF. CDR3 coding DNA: TGTGCCAGCAGTTTTAGACTAGCGGACATCACAGATACGCAGTATTTT.